One sample yielded the 28 T cell receptor beta chains listed below, sequenced in a study of naive and memory T cell subsets. The beta constant-region primer was an equimolar mix of two oligonucleotides covering TRBC1 and TRBC2. Nested alpha and beta constant-region primers with the SP2 primer drove four PCR rounds on ligated cDNA. TCRdb reprocessed the UMI-ligation and nested PCR reads with MiXCR, giving one entry per CDR3 protein. The table includes tens of thousands of distinct CDR3 sequences, over 8.5% detected once. Source material: naive CD8+ T cells from blood. The source of these receptors is a human donor in good health.

This clonotype occurred many times. J is TRBJ2-7 and V is TRBV4-3; 11 nucleotides agree with TRBD2. Germline-derived CDR1 and CDR2 are LGHNA and YSLEER. CDR3 size: 19 residues. V gave up 1 base and J gave up 5 bases; unmatched junction bases: 16. The CDR3 sequence: CASSQARGQGLAGGDEQYF. CDR3 DNA sequence: TGCGCCAGCAGCCAAGCCAGAGGCCAGGGCCTAGCGGGAGGCGACGAGCAGTACTTC.

This clonotype was picked up many times. The chain carries TRBV4-3 and TRBJ1-3; D gene uncertain. Germline CDR1 is LGHNA and CDR2 is YSLEER. Trimming left V 0 bases short and J 4 bases short, with 10 bases between. The CDR3 extends over 15 amino acids. The CDR3 DNA reads TGCGCCAGCAGCCAAGATGTTACTTCGGGAAACACCATATATTTT. Its translation: CASSQDVTSGNTIYF.

There are many counts of this clonotype. The chain combines TRBV7-6 with TRBJ2-1; 8 bases align to TRBD2. The ends lost 3 bases at V and 4 bases at J; junction bases unmatched: 14. The CDR3 extends over 18 amino acids. Germline CDR1 SGHVS, CDR2 FNYEAQ. The CDR3 loop reads CASSLLWGAGERYNEQFF. The CDR3 coding sequence is TGTGCCAGCAGCTTGCTATGGGGAGCGGGAGAGCGTTACAATGAGCAGTTCTTC. Full variable domain (outside the CDR3, taken from reference TRBV7-6 and TRBJ2-1): GAGVSQSPRYKVTKRGQDVALRCDPISGHVSLYWYRQALGQGPEFLTYFNYEAQQDKSGLPNDRFSAERPEGSISTLTIQRTEQRDSAMYRCASSLLWGAGERYNEQFFGPGTRLTVL.

This clonotype turned up a few times. This chain connects TRBV9 to TRBJ2-2; D is ambiguous. The germline V gene encodes CDR1 SGDLS and CDR2 YYNGEE. This CDR3 has 12 amino acids. Between the trimmed V and J ends, which lost 4 bases and 6 bases, there was a span of 7 bases. This CDR3 reads CASSRTSGELFF. The DNA of the CDR3 is TGTGCCAGCAGCCGCACTTCCGGGGAGCTGTTTTTT.

This clonotype was observed a handful of times. The genes are TRBV27 and TRBJ2-3; D gene unclear. Germline CDR1 and CDR2: MNHEY and SMNVEV (reference sequence). The CDR3 loop spans 13 amino acids. V shed 3 bases and J shed 2 bases, with 6 bases lying between them. In DNA, the CDR3 is TGTGCCAGCAGTTTCTACTCCACAGATACGCAGTATTTT. Protein sequence: CASSFYSTDTQYF.

V gene TRBV6-5 combines with J gene TRBJ1-1; the D gene is possibly TRBD1 (5 bases). V lost 8 bases and J 7 bases, leaving 14 bases between the germline ends. CDR3 size: 12 residues. From germline, CDR1 is MNHEY and CDR2 SVGAGI. The CDR3 nucleotides read TGTGCCAGCGGGGCGGGGATGGATGAAGCTTTCTTT. Amino acids: CASGAGMDEAFF.

V gene TRBV7-8 combines with J gene TRBJ1-2; 7 bases agree with TRBD1. Germline V gene sequence: CDR1 SGHVS, CDR2 FQNEAQ. This CDR3 is 16 amino acids long. J lost 4 bases, V lost 2 bases, and 10 bases had no gene match. As DNA, the CDR3 is TGTGCCAGCAGCTTATTCCCGGGACAGAGATCCTATGGCTACACCTTC. It specifies CASSLFPGQRSYGYTF.

The rearrangement joins TRBV5-1 to TRBJ2-5; TRBD2 aligns across 7 bases. This CDR3 region has 15 residues. Germline V CDR1 and CDR2: SGHRS, YFSETQ. V trimming: 0 bases; J trimming: 5 bases; junction bases outside the gene matches: 7. In nucleotides, the CDR3 is TGCGCCAGCAGCTTGGGGCGGGGGTCGACGGAGACCCAGTACTTC. Its protein is CASSLGRGSTETQYF.

The chain couples TRBV27 to TRBJ2-6; D gene ambiguous. Trimming removed 2 bases from V and 1 base from J, with 3 bases in between. CDR3 length: 14 residues. Germline V gene data show CDR1 as MNHEY and CDR2 as SMNVEV (reference sequence). The CDR3 sequence: CASSLLSGANVLTF. The CDR3 DNA sequence: TGTGCCAGCAGTTTACTTTCTGGGGCCAACGTCCTGACTTTC.

A note on this clonotype: At one end, the junction sequence differs from germline, possibly due to a read error. V and J are TRBV7-9 and TRBJ1-1; a possible D gene is TRBD1 (5 bases). Germline V gene lookup returns CDR1 SEHNR and CDR2 FQNEAQ (reference sequence). The CDR3 consists of 16 residues. The CDR3 region is CASSPVKGIMNPEAFF. CDR3 nucleotide sequence: TGTGCCAGCAGCCCGGTGAAGGGGATAATGAACCCTGAAGCTTTCTTT.

This rearrangement joins TRBV27 to TRBJ1-5; possible D gene TRBD1, 6 bases. V was shortened by 5 bases and J by 0 bases, with 11 bases between the two germline ends. The CDR3 consists of 15 residues. Per the germline V gene, CDR1 is MNHEY and CDR2 is SMNVEV (reference sequence). CDR3 protein: CASSRTVGSNQPQHF. CDR3 DNA: TGTGCCAGCAGTAGGACAGTAGGTAGCAATCAGCCCCAGCATTTT.

This clonotype turned up a few times. The chain carries TRBV9 and TRBJ2-1; 9 bases line up with TRBD2. CDR3 length: 16 residues. The V gene end was trimmed by 0 bases and the J gene end by 7 bases; junction bases not matched to a gene: 8. Germline V gene lookup returns CDR1 SGDLS and CDR2 YYNGEE. CDR3 DNA: TGTGCCAGCAGCGTAGATGGCGGGAGGGCCGTAAATGAGCAGTTCTTC. This gives the protein CASSVDGGRAVNEQFF.

Many counts were recorded for this clonotype. The gene calls are TRBV4-3 and TRBJ2-2; D is tentatively TRBD1 or TRBD2 (5 bases each). V gave up 0 bases and J gave up 2 bases, with 10 bases separating them. The CDR3 loop spans 16 amino acids. Germline-derived CDR1 and CDR2 are LGHNA and YSLEER. CDR3 amino acids: CASSQDSGSNTGELFF. DNA for the CDR3: TGCGCCAGCAGCCAAGATTCAGGGAGCAACACCGGGGAGCTGTTTTTT.

In this sample, this clonotype turned up many times. The chain is built from TRBV7-6 and TRBJ1-4; D not resolved. V lost 2 bases, J lost 3 bases, and 7 bases lay in between. CDR3 length: 14 residues. Germline lookup yields CDR1 SGHVS and CDR2 FNYEAQ. The CDR3 sequence is CASSLTPANEKLFF. The DNA for the CDR3 is TGTGCCAGCAGCTTAACCCCAGCTAATGAAAAACTGTTTTTT.

This clonotype has ten or more counts. The J gene is TRBJ2-1, the V gene TRBV4-1; unclear D gene. V was clipped by 3 bases and J by 4 bases, with 4 bases between them. The CDR3 contains 12 residues. Germline lookup yields CDR1 MGHRA and CDR2 YSYEKL. The DNA of the CDR3 is TGCGCCAGCAGCCAGACTTACAATGAGCAGTTCTTC. Translated, it gives CASSQTYNEQFF.

This clonotype was picked up a small number of times. The V gene is TRBV29-1, the J gene TRBJ1-1; the match to TRBD1 covers 8 bases. The J segment lost 6 bases and the V segment lost 6 bases, leaving 12 bases of the junction unmatched. Germline assignment: CDR1 SQVTM and CDR2 ANQGSEA. The CDR3 is 14 amino acids. CDR3 residues: CSVPTGALGAEAFF. The DNA for the CDR3 is TGCAGCGTCCCGACAGGGGCGCTCGGGGCTGAAGCTTTCTTT.

A few counts support this clonotype. This sequence joins TRBV7-8 and TRBJ2-3; 11 bases line up with TRBD2. This CDR3 contains 19 residues. V was pared by 0 bases and J by 2 bases, with 10 bases of the junction left unmatched. Germline CDR1 SGHVS, CDR2 FQNEAQ. The CDR3 DNA reads as TGTGCCAGCAGCTTAGCGAGACTAGCGGGACTTGATTACACAGATACGCAGTATTTT. Encoded protein: CASSLARLAGLDYTDTQYF.

This clonotype was recorded at least ten times. The chain employs TRBV20-1 and TRBJ2-7; the match to TRBD2 covers 12 bases. The CDR3 runs to 15 residues. CDR1 is DFQATT and CDR2 is SNEGSKA in the germline V gene (reference sequence). Trimming cost V 3 bases and J 5 bases; bases outside gene matches: 8. CDR3 sequence: CSASPRLAGVNEQYF. The CDR3 DNA is TGCAGTGCTAGCCCCCGACTAGCGGGAGTTAACGAGCAGTACTTC.

This chain links TRBV10-3 with TRBJ2-7, with D possibly called TRBD1 or TRBD2 (5 bases each). Between the trimmed V and J ends, which lost 6 bases and 3 bases, there was a span of 15 bases. The germline V gene encodes CDR1 ENHRY and CDR2 SYGVKD. The CDR3 loop spans 14 amino acids. The CDR3 spells CAIRTGTVDYEQYF. The CDR3 region has the DNA TGTGCCATCAGGACCGGGACCGTTGACTACGAGCAGTACTTC.

This clonotype showed up many times. The chain employs TRBV7-9 and TRBJ2-1; 7 nucleotides match TRBD2. Germline lookup yields CDR1 SEHNR and CDR2 FQNEAQ (reference sequence). The junction had 12 bases not matched to a gene; V was cut back by 3 bases and J by 10 bases. CDR3 size: 15 residues. CDR3 nucleotide sequence: TGTGCCAGCAGCTTCGGAGGGAGGGCAGAATACGAGCAGTTCTTC. Encoded protein: CASSFGGRAEYEQFF.

In this sample, this clonotype turned up a few times. J is TRBJ1-1 and V is TRBV20-1, with D possibly TRBD1 on 5 matching bases. CDR3 size: 12 residues. The germline V gene has CDR1 DFQATT and CDR2 SNEGSKA (reference sequence). V lost 6 bases, J lost 5 bases, and 13 bases lay in between. The CDR3 sequence: CSAPRVGTEAFF. The CDR3 bases are TGCAGTGCGCCCAGGGTTGGTACTGAAGCTTTCTTT.

The V call is TRBV5-4, the J call TRBJ2-3; D gene unclear. Trimming stripped 4 bases from V and 2 bases from J, with 8 bases between. There are 13 residues in the CDR3. The germline CDR1 and CDR2 sequences are SGHNT and YYREEE (reference sequence). CDR3 sequence reads: CASSLSTTDTQYF. The CDR3 DNA reads as TGTGCCAGCAGCCTGTCTACCACAGATACGCAGTATTTT.

This sequence joins TRBV27 and TRBJ2-3, with D perhaps assigned TRBD1 or TRBD2 (5 bases each). Trimming cost V 3 bases and J 1 base, with 14 bases left between them. CDR1 and CDR2 from the germline V gene are MNHEY and SMNVEV (reference sequence). CDR3 length: 16 residues. The chain's CDR3 is CASSFFRGLGTDTQYF. The CDR3 nucleotides are TGTGCCAGCAGTTTCTTCCGGGGCCTGGGCACAGATACGCAGTATTTT.

This clonotype was counted between two and nine times. The V call is TRBV7-6, the J call TRBJ2-1, with 11 bases matching TRBD2. Germline V gene data show CDR1 as SGHVS and CDR2 as FNYEAQ. Trimming at V came to 2 bases and at J to 5 bases, leaving 8 bases not matched to a gene. The CDR3 sequence is 17 residues long. CDR3: CASSLMRLGLADNEQFF. DNA of the CDR3: TGTGCCAGCAGCTTAATGAGGTTGGGACTAGCGGACAATGAGCAGTTCTTC. Full variable domain (remainder filled in from reference TRBV7-6 and TRBJ2-1): GAGVSQSPRYKVTKRGQDVALRCDPISGHVSLYWYRQALGQGPEFLTYFNYEAQQDKSGLPNDRFSAERPEGSISTLTIQRTEQRDSAMYRCASSLMRLGLADNEQFFGPGTRLTVL.

This clonotype came up many times. This rearrangement joins TRBV4-2 to TRBJ2-2; TRBD2 agrees at 13 bases. The germline V gene has CDR1 LGHNA and CDR2 YNFKEQ. This CDR3 is built from 18 residues. The ends lost 4 bases at V and 5 bases at J; junction bases unmatched: 10. CDR3 in DNA: TGTGCCAGCAGCCCTGGACTAGCGGGAGTACACTCAACCGGGGAGCTGTTTTTT. It codes for CASSPGLAGVHSTGELFF.

This clonotype appeared many times. The chain couples TRBV4-1 to TRBJ2-7; TRBD2 might be the D (5 bases). The CDR3 runs to 12 residues. Looked up from germline, CDR1 is MGHRA and CDR2 is YSYEKL. With 3 bases removed from V and 3 bases from J, the gap between germline ends came to 6 bases. Here the CDR3 reads CASSQAGYEQYF. The CDR3 DNA sequence: TGCGCCAGCAGCCAGGCGGGCTACGAGCAGTACTTC.

The chain couples TRBV10-3 to TRBJ2-7; D may be TRBD1 (6 bases). This CDR3 has 15 residues. Germline values: CDR1 ENHRY, CDR2 SYGVKD. Trimming left V 4 bases short and J 1 base short, with 14 bases between. CDR3 coding DNA: TGTGCCATCAGTGGTGGGACACCAAAATCCTACGAGCAGTACTTC. As protein: CAISGGTPKSYEQYF.

This clonotype has more than one count but fewer than ten. This chain connects TRBV6-5 to TRBJ2-1; no firm D call. Germline V gene lookup returns CDR1 MNHEY and CDR2 SVGAGI. The CDR3 is made up of 13 amino acids. The germline V and J ends were trimmed by 10 bases and 0 bases, with 10 bases remaining between them. The CDR3 here is CATQESSYNEQFF. The CDR3 coding sequence is TGTGCCACCCAGGAGAGCTCCTACAATGAGCAGTTCTTC.